This T cell receptor beta chain was documented in a study of cytomegalovirus exposure and HLA in healthy donors. Findings of the study overall: Using the classifier, cytomegalovirus status was reportedly diagnosed with high specificity and sensitivity. An ancestry cluster, one associated with Asian ancestry, reportedly showed fewer N-insertions than the roughly 670-donor mean in a later analysis. According to an earlier analysis, most TCR beta V segments yielded productive rearrangements about 87% or about 30% of the time. What a later analysis showed was that several of the most significant clusters appeared linked to common viral pathogens.

PCR used 60 Vbeta primers and 13 Jbeta primers. Clones were sequenced by immunoSEQ multiplex PCR, and TCRdb holds only the in-frame ones, with some missing. The table lists over 150,000 clones, around 82% of them singletons, with approximately 3% in the top ten. CDR1 and CDR2 from the germline V gene are MNHEY and SVGAGI. J lost 3 bases, V lost 6 bases, and 1 base had no gene match. The CDR3 has 14 residues. Of note for this clone: Its target is not known.

What was sequenced was PBMCs. The receptor was derived from a woman aged 25 to 45 in good health and CMV-seronegative. The chain recombines TRBV6-5 with TRBJ2-2; 10 positions agree with TRBD1. DNA for the CDR3: TGTGCCAGCAGGACAGGGGGCGACACCGGGGAGCTGTTTTTT. Protein: CASRTGGDTGELFF.